The clone carrying this T cell receptor (beta chain) has a handful of counts. Amplification used 60 Vbeta primers and 13 Jbeta primers. In the original analysis: Among the unique TCR beta chains that a later analysis counted, about 81 million in all, 10 million to 11 million were shared. The protocol was immunoSEQ multiplex PCR, while the TCRdb copy is restricted to in-frame clones and leaves out a portion. For V, J and clone size, that table is used; D and trimming come from the DNA. The table lists roughly 130,000 clones, around 8.5% of them singletons. The sample originates from a study of cytomegalovirus exposure and HLA in healthy donors. The germline gives CDR1 MGHRA, CDR2 YSYEKL. The CDR3 spans 14 residues.

This rearrangement joins TRBV4-1 to TRBJ2-5, with TRBD1 matching over 8 bases. The J call may be wrong; the DNA end is better matched by TRBJ2-7. What was sequenced was PBMCs. The receptor comes from a man aged 40-55 years in good health and CMV-seronegative. For the CDR3, the DNA is TGCGCCAGCAGCCAGTGGCAGGGGGCGGGCGAGCAGTACTTC. It yields the protein CASSQWQGAGEQYF.